The next 32 T cell receptor beta chains were all read from a single sample in a study of T cells in Graves' hyperthyroidism and ophthalmopathy. TCR beta CDR3 regions were amplified from RNA. First-round RT-PCR targeting the TCR CDR3 was performed with the HTBI primer set. TCRdb reprocessed the multiplex PCR reads with MiXCR, giving one entry per CDR3 protein. The profile shows under 300,000 distinct CDR3 sequences, 10% to 15% of them singletons. Sequenced input: blood. The source of these receptors is a woman aged 30 to 39 with Graves' hyperthyroidism that later progressed to Graves' ophthalmopathy.

This clonotype came up a few times. The chain combines TRBV19 with TRBJ1-6; 7 bases agree with TRBD1. Germline CDR1 is LNHDA and CDR2 is SQIVND (reference sequence). The CDR3 sequence is 15 residues long. J lost 8 bases, V lost 3 bases, and 7 bases had no gene match. The CDR3 here is CASSIESTGDSPLHF. The CDR3 region has the DNA TGTGCCAGTAGTATCGAAAGTACAGGGGATTCACCCCTCCACTTT.

Ten or more counts support this clonotype. The chain couples TRBV3-1 to TRBJ2-7; 12 nucleotides line up with TRBD2. Germline V gives CDR1 LGHDT, CDR2 YNNKEL (reference sequence). Trimming at V came to 4 bases and at J to 6 bases, leaving 7 bases not matched to a gene. There are 15 residues in the CDR3. The CDR3 region has the DNA TGTGCCAGCAGCCTAACCGGGACTAGCGGGTCCGAGCAGTACTTC. As protein: CASSLTGTSGSEQYF.

The chain uses TRBV4-3 and TRBJ2-2; D tentatively reads TRBD1 or TRBD2 (5 bases each). CDR1 LGHNA and CDR2 YSLEER come from the germline V gene. Trimming stripped 1 base from V and 3 bases from J, with 12 bases between. The CDR3 covers 16 residues. The CDR3 DNA sequence: TGCGCCAGCAGCCAAGGGGGGACGGGCTACACCGGGGAGCTGTTTTTT. Protein product: CASSQGGTGYTGELFF.

This clonotype was observed many times. The rearrangement joins TRBV20-1 to TRBJ2-1, with 9 bases that match TRBD2. With 5 bases clipped from V and 4 bases from J, the junction kept 9 bases outside the gene matches. Per germline, CDR1 DFQATT and CDR2 SNEGSKA (reference sequence). The CDR3 runs to 15 residues. The CDR3 loop is CSAGPSGAIYNEQFF. CDR3 DNA: TGCAGTGCTGGACCTAGCGGGGCGATATACAATGAGCAGTTCTTC.

This clonotype has a handful of counts. The V and J genes are TRBV4-2 and TRBJ2-1; no reliable D call. The CDR3 runs 15 residues. CDR1 LGHNA and CDR2 YNFKEQ come from the germline V gene. V was clipped by 0 bases and J by 2 bases, with 8 bases between them. DNA for the CDR3: TGTGCCAGCAGCCAAGATTTAGTCCCCTACAATGAGCAGTTCTTC. Translation: CASSQDLVPYNEQFF.

This chain uses TRBV6-1 with TRBJ2-1; 7 bases align to TRBD2. V trimming: 5 bases; J trimming: 6 bases; junction bases outside the gene matches: 4. Germline CDR1 and CDR2: MNHNS and SASEGT. This CDR3 has 13 amino acids. The CDR3, as DNA: TGTGCCAGCAGTCTAGCGGAGGCCAATGAGCAGTTCTTC. It yields the protein CASSLAEANEQFF.

In its sample, this clonotype was seen many times. The chain carries TRBV30 and TRBJ2-1; TRBD2 is a possible D gene (5 bases). The CDR3 length is 13 residues. Germline assignment: CDR1 GTSNPN and CDR2 SVGIG (reference sequence). The ends were cut back, 4 bases at V and 7 bases at J, with 14 bases in the middle. The CDR3 loop reads CAWNNGLGNEQFF. The CDR3 bases are TGTGCCTGGAACAACGGACTCGGAAATGAGCAGTTCTTC.

This clonotype showed up many times. V gene TRBV3-1 combines with J gene TRBJ2-7, with 10 bases that match TRBD2. CDR3 length equals 17 residues. Unmatched junction bases numbered 10, after V lost 4 bases and J lost 1 base. The germline CDR1 and CDR2 sequences are LGHDT and YNNKEL (reference sequence). DNA for the CDR3: TGTGCCAGCAGCCCCAGGGGGACTAGCGCGTTATCCTACGAGCAGTACTTC. Its protein is CASSPRGTSALSYEQYF.

In its sample, this clonotype was seen once. The rearrangement links TRBV30 to TRBJ2-3, with 9 bases that match TRBD1. The CDR3 covers 15 residues. The V segment lost 5 bases and the J segment 2 bases; nucleotides outside the gene matches: 8. Germline values: CDR1 GTSNPN, CDR2 SVGIG (reference sequence). The CDR3 reads CAWGGQGGATDTQYF. For the CDR3, the DNA is TGTGCCTGGGGGGGACAGGGCGGAGCCACAGATACGCAGTATTTT. Based on the CDR3 plus reference TRBV30 and TRBJ2-3, the full variable domain is SQTIHQWPATLVQPVGSPLSLECTVEGTSNPNLYWYRQAAGRGLQLLFYSVGIGQISSEVPQNLSASRPQDRQFILSSKKLLLSDSGFYLCAWGGQGGATDTQYFGPGTRLTVL.

This clonotype was observed many times. The chain employs TRBV6-2 or TRBV6-3 and TRBJ2-5; D is unclear. The CDR3 runs to 13 residues. Trimming stripped 3 bases from V and 4 bases from J, with 9 bases between. In germline, CDR1 is MNHEY, CDR2 SVGEGT. The CDR3 DNA follows: TGTGCCAGCAGTTATTGGTTGTCAGAGACCCAGTACTTC. Translating gives CASSYWLSETQYF.

This clonotype was counted only a few times. The chain joins TRBV30 to TRBJ1-6; TRBD1 aligns across 8 bases. The J segment lost 7 bases and the V segment lost 0 bases, leaving 5 bases of the junction unmatched. The CDR3 is 15 residues long. Germline V lookup: CDR1 GTSNPN, CDR2 SVGIG (reference sequence). The CDR3 nucleotides read TGTGCCTGGAGTGTACGGGACAGGAGAAATTCACCCCTCCACTTT. The encoded protein is CAWSVRDRRNSPLHF.

There are many counts of this clonotype. The chain employs TRBV30 and TRBJ1-1, with D possibly TRBD1 on 5 matching bases. The CDR3 totals 15 residues. Trimming removed 4 bases from V and 2 bases from J, with 17 bases in between. Germline CDR1 reads GTSNPN; CDR2 reads SVGIG (reference sequence). CDR3 amino acids: CAWTPWEGLNTEAFF. For the CDR3, the DNA is TGTGCCTGGACCCCCTGGGAGGGGCTCAACACTGAAGCTTTCTTT.

There are many counts of this clonotype. The chain has TRBV30 and TRBJ2-1, with D tentatively TRBD1 or TRBD2 (6 bases each). V was pared by 7 bases and J by 10 bases, with 11 bases between. The CDR3 has 10 residues. Germline values: CDR1 GTSNPN, CDR2 SVGIG (reference sequence). CDR3 region: CAYGGFEQFF. CDR3 sequence (DNA): TGTGCCTACGGGGGCTTCGAGCAGTTCTTC.

This clonotype has at least ten counts. CDR3: CASSEGSVMGEKLFF. CDR3 DNA: TGCGCCAGCAGCGAAGGAAGTGTCATGGGGGAAAAACTGTTTTTT. The chain couples TRBV5-1 to TRBJ1-4; D remains ambiguous. The germline V gene has CDR1 SGHRS and CDR2 YFSETQ. The CDR3 consists of 15 residues. V was cut by 4 bases and J by 8 bases, with 18 bases left in between. The entire variable domain, with the rest obtained from reference TRBV5-1 and TRBJ1-4, is as follows: KAGVTQTPRYLIKTRGQQVTLSCSPISGHRSVSWYQQTPGQGLQFLFEYFSETQRNKGNFPGRFSGRQFSNSRSEMNVSTLELGDSALYLCASSEGSVMGEKLFFGSGTQLSVL.

The chain carries TRBV10-2 and TRBJ2-1; maybe TRBD2 (6 bases). Trimming shortened V by 2 bases and J by 7 bases, and 18 bases separated the two germline ends. Germline CDR1 is WSHSY and CDR2 is SAAADI. CDR3 length: 16 amino acids. In DNA form, the CDR3 reads TGCGCCAGCAGTGAGCTTACGGGAGATCGATATAATGAGCAGTTCTTC. The encoded protein is CASSELTGDRYNEQFF.

This clonotype has ten or more counts. The rearrangement uses TRBV29-1 and TRBJ2-7; no clear D gene. The CDR3 consists of 17 residues. Germline V gives CDR1 SQVTM, CDR2 ANQGSEA. With 6 bases removed from V and 2 bases from J, the gap between germline ends came to 26 bases. CDR3 residues: CSVLFYLDATLPYEQYF. The CDR3 DNA sequence: TGCAGCGTCCTCTTTTATTTGGACGCAACGCTGCCCTACGAGCAGTACTTC.

Of note for this clonotype: An end of the junction differs from the germline gene, which may be a read error. The V call is TRBV11-2, the J call TRBJ2-1; D not certain. TRBJ2-7 explains the end of the DNA better; the J call may be wrong. Germline V lookup: CDR1 SGHAT, CDR2 FQNNGV. The CDR3 has 13 amino acids. CDR3 in DNA: TGTACCAGCACCCTCCACGGGCCAAATGAGCAGTACTTC. It codes for CTSTLHGPNEQYF.

In this sample, this clonotype turned up many times. The gene calls are TRBV7-9 and TRBJ2-7; 8 bases are shared with TRBD2. The V gene's germline CDR1 is SEHNR and CDR2 FQNEAQ (reference sequence). The CDR3 totals 14 residues. Germline trimming cut 4 bases from V and 2 bases from J; bases unmatched to any gene: 4. CDR3 bases: TGTGCCAGCAGCTATACTAGCGGCCCCTACGAGCAGTACTTC. Protein: CASSYTSGPYEQYF.

CDR3: CASSRDGGPNTGELFF. The CDR3 bases are TGTGCCAGCAGCCGGGATGGCGGTCCGAACACCGGGGAGCTGTTTTTT. The J gene is TRBJ2-2, the V gene TRBV27, with D possibly TRBD2 on 5 matching bases. The CDR3 spans 16 residues. V lost 6 bases and J 0 bases, leaving 14 bases between the germline ends. Germline V gives CDR1 MNHEY, CDR2 SMNVEV (reference sequence).

The chain combines TRBV6-1 with TRBJ1-5, with D perhaps matching TRBD1 (6 bases). Germline V gives CDR1 MNHNS, CDR2 SASEGT. The CDR3 covers 15 residues. V lost 6 bases, J lost 0 bases, and 12 bases lay in between. Written as DNA, the CDR3 is TGTGCCAGCAGCCACGACAGGCTTAGCAATCAGCCCCAGCATTTT. Amino acid sequence: CASSHDRLSNQPQHF.

The V call is TRBV19, the J call TRBJ2-7, with 10 bases that match TRBD1. Per germline, CDR1 LNHDA and CDR2 SQIVND (reference sequence). The CDR3 spans 14 residues. With 5 bases clipped from V and 3 bases from J, the junction kept 4 bases outside the gene matches. The CDR3, as DNA: TGTGCCAGTAGTTTGGACAGGGGGTTCTACGAGCAGTACTTC. Its translation is CASSLDRGFYEQYF. Full variable domain (outside the CDR3, taken from reference TRBV19 and TRBJ2-7): DGGITQSPKYLFRKEGQNVTLSCEQNLNHDAMYWYRQDPGQGLRLIYYSQIVNDFQKGDIAEGYSVSREKKESFPLTVTSAQKNPTAFYLCASSLDRGFYEQYFGPGTRLTVT.

This clonotype was detected many times. The V and J genes are TRBV28 and TRBJ1-5; D may be TRBD1 (5 bases). The CDR3 covers 16 residues. The germline V gene encodes CDR1 MDHEN and CDR2 SYDVKM. Deletions cut 6 bases from V and 3 bases from J, with 18 bases between. The CDR3 nucleotides read TGTGCCAGCAGCCAGCGGGCAGGGCAGGTCAATCAGCCCCAGCATTTT. It specifies CASSQRAGQVNQPQHF.

In its sample, this clonotype was seen many times. The genes are TRBV6-1 and TRBJ2-7, with 7 bases lining up with TRBD1. In germline, CDR1 is MNHNS, CDR2 SASEGT. The V and J ends lost 9 bases and 2 bases, in that order; junction bases with no gene match: 10. The CDR3 covers 14 residues. CDR3 loop: CARPNRDRAYEQYF. Here the CDR3 DNA reads TGTGCCAGACCGAATCGGGACAGAGCCTACGAGCAGTACTTC.

This clonotype was observed many times. The V gene is TRBV7-9, the J gene TRBJ2-1; 10 positions agree with TRBD2. Looked up from germline, CDR1 is SEHNR and CDR2 is FQNEAQ (reference sequence). This CDR3 has 15 residues. The V segment lost 5 bases and the J segment 9 bases; nucleotides outside the gene matches: 10. The CDR3 DNA reads TGTGCCAGCAGCGTTCCAGCGGGAGGGCCCGGTGAGCAGTTCTTC. Encoded protein: CASSVPAGGPGEQFF. Drawing the rest from reference TRBV7-9 and TRBJ2-1, the complete variable domain is DTGVSQNPRHKITKRGQNVTFRCDPISEHNRLYWYRQTLGQGPEFLTYFQNEAQLEKSRLLSDRFSAERPKGSFSTLEIQRTEQGDSAMYLCASSVPAGGPGEQFFGPGTRLTVL.

This clonotype was counted at least ten times. V usage is TRBV5-6 and J usage is TRBJ2-7; 7 nucleotides align to TRBD1. The CDR3 is made up of 15 amino acids. Trimming removed 5 bases from V and 3 bases from J; junction bases left unmatched: 11. From germline, CDR1 is SGHDT and CDR2 YYEEEE. The CDR3 here is CASRPRTGGLYEQYF. CDR3 coding DNA: TGTGCCAGCAGACCCAGGACAGGTGGGCTCTACGAGCAGTACTTC.

This clonotype was detected many times. This chain links TRBV28 with TRBJ1-3, with D perhaps matching TRBD1 (5 bases). The ends were cut back, 9 bases at V and 0 bases at J, with 9 bases in the middle. CDR3 length equals 13 residues. CDR1 and CDR2 from the germline V gene are MDHEN and SYDVKM. As DNA, the CDR3 is TGTGCCAGTTCGACAGTCTCTGGAAACACCATATATTTT. It codes for CASSTVSGNTIYF.

V is TRBV19 and J is TRBJ2-5; D might be TRBD1 (5 bases). The CDR3 is made up of 14 amino acids. V was trimmed by 3 bases and J by 9 bases, leaving 17 bases between them. Germline V CDR1 and CDR2: LNHDA, SQIVND (reference sequence). The chain's CDR3 is CASSMSGSPLAQYF. CDR3 coding DNA: TGTGCCAGTAGTATGTCAGGGTCCCCGTTGGCCCAGTACTTC.

In its sample, this clonotype was seen many times. CDR3 in amino acids: CASGLVLGSSYNEQFF. The CDR3 DNA reads as TGTGCTAGTGGTTTGGTACTGGGGAGCTCCTACAATGAGCAGTTCTTC. The rearrangement joins TRBV12-5 to TRBJ2-1, with a weak D call TRBD2 (5 bases). The CDR3 totals 16 residues. Looked up from germline, CDR1 is LGHNT and CDR2 is FRNRAP. The V and J ends lost 0 bases and 0 bases respectively, with 9 bases between them.

This clonotype turned up a few times. The CDR3 protein is CASSLDPLAGEGKETQYF. The CDR3 coding sequence is TGTGCCAGCAGCTTAGATCCCCTAGCGGGAGAGGGTAAAGAGACCCAGTACTTC. The rearrangement uses TRBV11-2 and TRBJ2-5; 10 nucleotides line up with TRBD2. The CDR3 loop spans 18 amino acids. V shed 0 bases, J shed 3 bases, and the junction held 10 bases outside the gene matches. Looked up from germline, CDR1 is SGHAT and CDR2 is FQNNGV.

J is TRBJ2-3 and V is TRBV5-1; 7 bases align to TRBD1. V lost 2 bases, J lost 1 base, and 10 bases stayed unmatched. This CDR3 has 17 amino acids. Germline CDR1 and CDR2: SGHRS and YFSETQ. The DNA for the CDR3 is TGCGCCAGCAGCTTAAGACCGAGACAGGGTCGCACAGATACGCAGTATTTT. As protein: CASSLRPRQGRTDTQYF. Drawing the rest from reference TRBV5-1 and TRBJ2-3, the complete variable domain is KAGVTQTPRYLIKTRGQQVTLSCSPISGHRSVSWYQQTPGQGLQFLFEYFSETQRNKGNFPGRFSGRQFSNSRSEMNVSTLELGDSALYLCASSLRPRQGRTDTQYFGPGTRLTVL.

This clonotype was observed at least ten times. This sequence joins TRBV3-1 and TRBJ2-4; D is perhaps TRBD2 (6 bases). V was shortened by 2 bases and J by 3 bases, with 11 bases between the two germline ends. The V gene's germline CDR1 is LGHDT and CDR2 YNNKEL (reference sequence). This CDR3 has 15 amino acids. CDR3 nucleotide sequence: TGTGCCAGCAGCCAATTTGGGGGAGGCAAAAACATTCAGTACTTC. Its translation is CASSQFGGGKNIQYF.

This clonotype was seen a handful of times. The V call is TRBV4-3, the J call TRBJ1-5; the D is unclear. Germline V gene data show CDR1 as LGHNA and CDR2 as YSLEER. Trimming pared 5 bases from V and 2 bases from J, leaving 13 bases between. The CDR3 extends over 15 amino acids. In nucleotides, the CDR3 is TGCGCCAGCAGCTTATTGGTTGGGGGCAATCAGCCCCAGCATTTT. This encodes CASSLLVGGNQPQHF.